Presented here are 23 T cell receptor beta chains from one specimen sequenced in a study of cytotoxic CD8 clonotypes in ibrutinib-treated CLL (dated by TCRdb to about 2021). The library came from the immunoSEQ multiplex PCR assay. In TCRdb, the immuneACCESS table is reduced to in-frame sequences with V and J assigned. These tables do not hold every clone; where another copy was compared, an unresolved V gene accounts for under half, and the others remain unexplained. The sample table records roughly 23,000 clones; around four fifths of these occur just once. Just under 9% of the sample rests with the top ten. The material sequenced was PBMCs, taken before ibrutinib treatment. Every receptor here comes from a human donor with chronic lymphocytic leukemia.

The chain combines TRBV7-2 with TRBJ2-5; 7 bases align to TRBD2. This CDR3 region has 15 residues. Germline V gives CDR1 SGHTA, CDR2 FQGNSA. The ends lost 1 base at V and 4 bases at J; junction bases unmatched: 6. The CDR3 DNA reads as TGTGCCAGCAGCTTAGGGGGGAGGGCTCCAGAGACCCAGTACTTC. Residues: CASSLGGRAPETQYF.

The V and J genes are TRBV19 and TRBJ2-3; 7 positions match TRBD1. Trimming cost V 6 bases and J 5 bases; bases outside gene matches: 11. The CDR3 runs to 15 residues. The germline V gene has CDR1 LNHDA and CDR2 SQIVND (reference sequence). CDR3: CASREGGFRGDTQYF. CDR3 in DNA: TGTGCCAGTAGGGAAGGGGGCTTTCGGGGAGATACGCAGTATTTT.

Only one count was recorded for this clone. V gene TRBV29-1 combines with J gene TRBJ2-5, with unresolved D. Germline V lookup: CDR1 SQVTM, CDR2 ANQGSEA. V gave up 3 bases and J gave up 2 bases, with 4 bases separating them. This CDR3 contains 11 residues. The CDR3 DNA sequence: TGCAGCGTTGAGGGGCAAGAGACCCAGTACTTC. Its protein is CSVEGQETQYF.

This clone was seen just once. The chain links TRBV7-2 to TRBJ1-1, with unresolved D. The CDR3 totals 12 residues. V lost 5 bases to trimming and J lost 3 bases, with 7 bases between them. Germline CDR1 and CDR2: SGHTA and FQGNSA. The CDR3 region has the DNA TGTGCCAGCAGCCATCTGGACACTGAAGCTTTCTTT. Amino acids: CASSHLDTEAFF.

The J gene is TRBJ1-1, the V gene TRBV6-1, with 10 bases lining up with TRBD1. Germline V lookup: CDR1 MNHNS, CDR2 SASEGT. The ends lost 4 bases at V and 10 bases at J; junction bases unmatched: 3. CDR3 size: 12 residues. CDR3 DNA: TGTGCCAGCAGTGCGGACAGGGGGGGAGCTTTCTTT. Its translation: CASSADRGGAFF.

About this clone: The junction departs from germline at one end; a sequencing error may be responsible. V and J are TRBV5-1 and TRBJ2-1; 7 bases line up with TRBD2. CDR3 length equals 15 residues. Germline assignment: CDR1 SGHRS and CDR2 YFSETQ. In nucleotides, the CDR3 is TGCGCCAGCAGTACCGTGGGCGGGAGTTACAATGAGCAGCTCTTC. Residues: CASSTVGGSYNEQLF.

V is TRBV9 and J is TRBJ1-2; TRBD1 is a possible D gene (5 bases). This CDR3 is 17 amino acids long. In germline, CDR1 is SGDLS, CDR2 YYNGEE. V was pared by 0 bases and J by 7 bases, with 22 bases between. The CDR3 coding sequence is TGTGCCAGCAGCGTAGCTGAGGTTGGGGGGTTCCCCGGTGGCTACACCTTC. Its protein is CASSVAEVGGFPGGYTF. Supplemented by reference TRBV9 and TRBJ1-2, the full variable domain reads DSGVTQTPKHLITATGQRVTLRCSPRSGDLSVYWYQQSLDQGLQFLIQYYNGEERAKGNILERFSAQQFPDLHSELNLSSLELGDSALYFCASSVAEVGGFPGGYTFGSGTRLTVV.

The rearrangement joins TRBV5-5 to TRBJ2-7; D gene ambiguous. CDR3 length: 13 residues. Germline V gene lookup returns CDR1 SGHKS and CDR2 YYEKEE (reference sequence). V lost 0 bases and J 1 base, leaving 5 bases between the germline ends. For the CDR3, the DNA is TGTGCCAGCAGCTTGGAGGTTTCCTACGAGCAGTACTTC. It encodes CASSLEVSYEQYF. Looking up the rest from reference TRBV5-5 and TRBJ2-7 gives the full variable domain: DAGVTQSPTHLIKTRGQQVTLRCSPISGHKSVSWYQQVLGQGPQFIFQYYEKEERGRGNFPDRFSARQFPNYSSELNVNALLLGDSALYLCASSLEVSYEQYFGPGTRLTVT.

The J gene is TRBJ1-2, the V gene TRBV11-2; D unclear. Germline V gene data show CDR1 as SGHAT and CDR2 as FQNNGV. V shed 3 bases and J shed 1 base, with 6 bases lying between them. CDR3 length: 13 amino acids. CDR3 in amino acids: CASSFGDNYGYTF. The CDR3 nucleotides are TGTGCCAGCAGCTTCGGAGATAACTATGGCTACACCTTC.

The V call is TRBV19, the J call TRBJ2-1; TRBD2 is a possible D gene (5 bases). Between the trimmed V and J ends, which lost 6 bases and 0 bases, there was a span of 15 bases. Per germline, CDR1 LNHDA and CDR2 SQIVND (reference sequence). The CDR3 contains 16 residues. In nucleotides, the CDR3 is TGTGCCAGTAGGCAGGACTGGACGAGCTCCTACAATGAGCAGTTCTTC. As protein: CASRQDWTSSYNEQFF.

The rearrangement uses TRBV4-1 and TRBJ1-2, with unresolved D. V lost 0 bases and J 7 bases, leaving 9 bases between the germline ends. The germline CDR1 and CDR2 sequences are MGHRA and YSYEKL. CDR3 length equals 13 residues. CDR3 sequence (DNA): TGCGCCAGCAGCCAAGAAGCAATGGGTGGCTACACCTTC. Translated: CASSQEAMGGYTF.

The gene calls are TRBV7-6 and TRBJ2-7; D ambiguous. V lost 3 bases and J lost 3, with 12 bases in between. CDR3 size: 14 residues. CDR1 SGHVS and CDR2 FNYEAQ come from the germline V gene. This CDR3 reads CASSFTEIDYEQYF. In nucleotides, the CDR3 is TGTGCCAGCAGCTTTACAGAGATAGACTACGAGCAGTACTTC.

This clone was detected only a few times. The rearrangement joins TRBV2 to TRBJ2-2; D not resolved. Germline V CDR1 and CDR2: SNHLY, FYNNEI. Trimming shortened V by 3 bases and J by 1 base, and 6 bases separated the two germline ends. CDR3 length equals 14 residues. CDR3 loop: CASSEIRNTGELFF. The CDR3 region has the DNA TGTGCCAGCAGTGAGATCAGGAACACCGGGGAGCTGTTTTTT.

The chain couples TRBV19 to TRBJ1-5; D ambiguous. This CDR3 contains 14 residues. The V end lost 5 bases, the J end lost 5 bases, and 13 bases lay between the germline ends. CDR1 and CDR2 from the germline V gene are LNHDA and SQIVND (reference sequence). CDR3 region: CASSPRGAYQPQHF. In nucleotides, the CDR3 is TGTGCCAGTAGTCCGAGAGGAGCTTATCAGCCCCAGCATTTT.

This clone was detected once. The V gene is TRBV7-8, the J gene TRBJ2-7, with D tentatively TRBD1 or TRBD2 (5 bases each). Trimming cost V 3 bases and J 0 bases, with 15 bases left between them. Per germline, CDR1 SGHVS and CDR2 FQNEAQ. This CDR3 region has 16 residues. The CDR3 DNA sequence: TGTGCCAGCAGCTTGAACGGGGCCAGGGCCTCCTACGAGCAGTACTTC. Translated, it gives CASSLNGARASYEQYF.

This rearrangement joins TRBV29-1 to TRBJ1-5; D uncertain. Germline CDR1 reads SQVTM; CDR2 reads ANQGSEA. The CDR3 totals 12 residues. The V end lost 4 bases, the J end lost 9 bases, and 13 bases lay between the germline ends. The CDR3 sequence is CSVVGPGWPQHF. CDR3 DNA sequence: TGCAGCGTTGTCGGTCCGGGATGGCCCCAGCATTTT.

CDR3 in DNA: TGTGCCAGCAGCGTTGGACTTGGCGTGGATACGCAGTATTTT. It specifies CASSVGLGVDTQYF. The chain is built from TRBV9 and TRBJ2-3; D might be TRBD2 (5 bases). Germline CDR1 is SGDLS and CDR2 is YYNGEE. V was clipped by 2 bases and J by 6 bases, with 13 bases between them. The CDR3 runs to 14 residues.

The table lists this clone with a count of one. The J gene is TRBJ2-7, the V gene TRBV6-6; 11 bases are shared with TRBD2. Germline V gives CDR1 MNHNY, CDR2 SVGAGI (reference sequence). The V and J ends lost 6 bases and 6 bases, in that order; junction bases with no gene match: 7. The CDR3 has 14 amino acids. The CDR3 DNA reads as TGTGCCAGCAGAACTAGCGGGGGCATCCTCGAGCAGTACTTC. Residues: CASRTSGGILEQYF.

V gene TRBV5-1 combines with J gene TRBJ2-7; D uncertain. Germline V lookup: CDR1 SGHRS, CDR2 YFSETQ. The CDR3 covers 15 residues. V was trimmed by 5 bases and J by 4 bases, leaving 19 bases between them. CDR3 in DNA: TGCGCCAGCAGTCAACAAAGTTCTTATAGGTACGAGCAGTACTTC. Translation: CASSQQSSYRYEQYF. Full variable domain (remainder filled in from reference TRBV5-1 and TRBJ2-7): KAGVTQTPRYLIKTRGQQVTLSCSPISGHRSVSWYQQTPGQGLQFLFEYFSETQRNKGNFPGRFSGRQFSNSRSEMNVSTLELGDSALYLCASSQQSSYRYEQYFGPGTRLTVT.

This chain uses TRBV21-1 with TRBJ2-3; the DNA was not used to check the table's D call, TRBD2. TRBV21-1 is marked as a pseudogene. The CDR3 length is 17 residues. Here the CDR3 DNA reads TGTGCCAGCAGCAATTGGCGCCTAGCGGGAATCCCAGATACGCAGTATTTT. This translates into CASSNWRLAGIPDTQYF.

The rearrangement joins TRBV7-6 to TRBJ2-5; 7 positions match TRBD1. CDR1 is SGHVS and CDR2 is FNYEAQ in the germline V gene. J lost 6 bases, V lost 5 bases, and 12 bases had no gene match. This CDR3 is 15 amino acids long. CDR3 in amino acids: CASSLDIGGMKTQYF. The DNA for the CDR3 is TGTGCCAGCAGCCTTGACATAGGGGGCATGAAGACCCAGTACTTC.

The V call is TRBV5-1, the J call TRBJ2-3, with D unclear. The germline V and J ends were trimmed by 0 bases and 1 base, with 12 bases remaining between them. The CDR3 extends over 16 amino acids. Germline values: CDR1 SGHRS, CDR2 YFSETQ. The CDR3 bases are TGCGCCAGCAGCTTGGCTTCTCTTCCCGGCACAGATACGCAGTATTTT. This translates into CASSLASLPGTDTQYF.

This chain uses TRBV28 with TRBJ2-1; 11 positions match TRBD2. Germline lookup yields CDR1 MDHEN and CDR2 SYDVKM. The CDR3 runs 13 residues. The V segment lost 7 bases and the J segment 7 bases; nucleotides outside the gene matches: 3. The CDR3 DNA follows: TGTGCCAGCACCCGACTAGCGGGAAATGAGCAGTTCTTC. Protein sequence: CASTRLAGNEQFF.